The present T cell receptor (beta chain) was sequenced within a study of control samples from healthy donors and cancer patients. Germline V gene lookup returns CDR1 SGHTA and CDR2 FQGNSA. The CDR3 has 15 amino acids. The V end lost 2 bases, the J end lost 7 bases, and 16 bases lay between the germline ends. Repertoires were generated with immunoSEQ multiplex PCR, while TCRdb's copy carries only in-frame clones and drops some. The profile shows about 48,000 clones, over 90% of them singletons. The source of this sequence is a woman between 50 and 59 years old with head and neck cancer. Input material: PBMCs. The V and J genes are TRBV7-2 and TRBJ2-3; TRBD1 or TRBD2 may be the D gene (6 bases each). CDR3 sequence: CASSLTGVGAYTQYF. The CDR3 DNA sequence: TGTGCCAGCAGCTTAACGGGAGTGGGGGCATATACGCAGTATTTT. Looking up the rest from reference TRBV7-2 and TRBJ2-3 gives the full variable domain: GAGVSQSPSNKVTEKGKDVELRCDPISGHTALYWYRQSLGQGLEFLIYFQGNSAPDKSGLPSDRFSAERTGGSVSTLTIQRTQQEDSAVYLCASSLTGVGAYTQYFGPGTRLTVL.